These 28 T cell receptor beta chains were all obtained from the same sample, sequenced in a study of blood T cell repertoires in COVID-19. Libraries were prepared by immunoSEQ multiplex PCR; TCRdb keeps only in-frame clonotypes and omits some of them. Of some 320,000 clones in the sample, roughly nine tenths were seen once. The sequencing input was PBMCs or T cells enriched from blood (not recorded which). Receptor source: a man aged 60 to 75 who had recovered from COVID-19.

This chain joins TRBV6-6 and TRBJ2-3; TRBD1 matches at 8 bases. This CDR3 contains 14 residues. V was pared by 9 bases and J by 6 bases, with 11 bases of the junction left unmatched. In germline, CDR1 is MNHNY, CDR2 SVGAGI (reference sequence). For the CDR3, the DNA is TGTGCCAGATGGAGACAGGGGTGGGTGGATACGCAGTATTTT. The encoded protein is CARWRQGWVDTQYF.

In DNA form, the CDR3 reads TGTGCCAGCTCACAAATACAGGGGCGTCCGGACTATGGCTACACCTTC. Its translation is CASSQIQGRPDYGYTF. The chain links TRBV18 to TRBJ1-2; TRBD1 aligns across 7 bases. Trimming at V came to 4 bases and at J to 3 bases, leaving 11 bases not matched to a gene. Germline CDR1 KGHSH, CDR2 LQKENI. The CDR3 is 16 residues long.

The chain uses TRBV10-1 and TRBJ2-1; TRBD1 agrees at 10 bases. The germline V gene has CDR1 WNHNN and CDR2 SYGVQD (reference sequence). The junction had 11 bases not matched to a gene; V was cut back by 0 bases and J by 6 bases. The CDR3 contains 18 residues. The CDR3 protein is CASSESIKGQGIPNEQFF. The CDR3 DNA sequence: TGCGCCAGCAGTGAGTCAATTAAGGGACAGGGGATCCCCAATGAGCAGTTCTTC.

V is TRBV27 and J is TRBJ2-2; 9 bases agree with TRBD2. Germline-derived CDR1 and CDR2 are MNHEY and SMNVEV (reference sequence). The CDR3 is 18 residues long. V was clipped by 5 bases and J by 0 bases; unmatched bases: 10. The CDR3 DNA sequence: TGTGCCAGCAGTAGCGGGGGGTTTTGGAGCGCGAACACCGGGGAGCTGTTTTTT. It encodes CASSSGGFWSANTGELFF.

This chain's CDR3 is CAWSVKRNEKLFF. The CDR3, as DNA: TGTGCCTGGAGTGTTAAGCGGAATGAAAAACTGTTTTTT. The chain is built from TRBV30 and TRBJ1-4, with D unresolved. This CDR3 region has 13 residues. Trimming removed 0 bases at V and 5 bases at J, with 7 bases between. CDR1 and CDR2 from the germline V gene are GTSNPN and SVGIG (reference sequence).

This chain connects TRBV6-5 to TRBJ2-7; maybe TRBD1 (5 bases). CDR3 size: 14 residues. Trimming left V 3 bases short and J 0 bases short, with 9 bases between. CDR1 is MNHEY, CDR2 SVGAGI, per germline. The CDR3 region has the DNA TGTGCCAGCAGTTATCAGGGCCGCTCCTACGAGCAGTACTTC. It specifies CASSYQGRSYEQYF.

The chain uses TRBV6-6 and TRBJ1-5, with a tentative D call TRBD1 (6 bases). This CDR3 has 14 residues. The germline CDR1 and CDR2 sequences are MNHNY and SVGAGI (reference sequence). Trimming left V 6 bases short and J 8 bases short, with 17 bases between. The chain's CDR3 is CASRPQGITEPQHF. The CDR3 DNA reads TGTGCCAGCAGACCCCAGGGGATCACTGAGCCCCAGCATTTT.

This clone is a singleton in its sample. The rearrangement links TRBV7-9 to TRBJ2-7; 9 bases are a match to TRBD1. V lost 10 bases, J lost 7 bases, and 11 bases stayed unmatched. CDR1 is SEHNR and CDR2 is FQNEAQ in the germline V gene (reference sequence). The CDR3 consists of 13 residues. The CDR3 DNA follows: TGTGCCACCTACGACAGGGGGGGTAGGGAGCAGTACTTC. Its translation is CATYDRGGREQYF.

The V call is TRBV29-1, the J call TRBJ1-4, with 7 positions matching TRBD1. The CDR3 extends over 14 amino acids. The junction had 7 bases not matched to a gene; V was cut back by 2 bases and J by 7 bases. CDR1 SQVTM and CDR2 ANQGSEA come from the germline V gene. CDR3 coding DNA: TGCAGCGTTGAACAGACAGGGTTGGGTGAAAAACTGTTTTTT. Translating gives CSVEQTGLGEKLFF.

This clone was counted only a few times. The rearrangement uses TRBV29-1 and TRBJ1-1; unclear D gene. V lost 2 bases and J lost 4, with 11 bases in between. This CDR3 contains 13 residues. CDR1 SQVTM and CDR2 ANQGSEA come from the germline V gene. CDR3 bases: TGCAGCGTTGAAAGGGTGGAGGGCACTGAAGCTTTCTTT. It specifies CSVERVEGTEAFF.

This chain uses TRBV7-2 with TRBJ2-3; tentative D call: TRBD2 (5 bases). This CDR3 comprises 15 residues. Germline CDR1 is SGHTA and CDR2 is FQGNSA. V lost 2 bases and J lost 3, with 12 bases in between. The CDR3 DNA sequence: TGTGCCAGCAGCTTAAGCGGACTTCCTACAGATACGCAGTATTTT. This encodes CASSLSGLPTDTQYF.

The V call is TRBV10-3, the J call TRBJ2-5, with D perhaps matching TRBD2 (6 bases). The V end lost 8 bases, the J end lost 2 bases, and 12 bases lay between the germline ends. Germline V gives CDR1 ENHRY, CDR2 SYGVKD. The length of the CDR3 is 13 residues. In nucleotides, the CDR3 is TGTGCCATCGGGCGGGACGGACAAGAGACCCAGTACTTC. It is translated as CAIGRDGQETQYF.

The chain recombines TRBV18 with TRBJ2-7; D call uncertain. Germline CDR1 and CDR2: KGHSH and LQKENI. The CDR3 is made up of 11 amino acids. V was trimmed by 6 bases and J by 6 bases, leaving 9 bases between them. The CDR3 protein is CASSTRSEQYF. The CDR3 DNA follows: TGTGCCAGCTCCACCAGGTCCGAGCAGTACTTC.

This chain joins TRBV27 and TRBJ2-6, with 12 nucleotides matching TRBD1. Germline V gene lookup returns CDR1 MNHEY and CDR2 SMNVEV (reference sequence). The V segment lost 5 bases and the J segment 3 bases; nucleotides outside the gene matches: 5. The CDR3 runs to 17 residues. In DNA, the CDR3 is TGTGCCAGCAGTCTCCGGGACAGGGGGCTTGGGGCCAACGTCCTGACTTTC. Translation gives CASSLRDRGLGANVLTF. The full variable domain, its missing parts supplied by reference TRBV27 and TRBJ2-6, is EAQVTQNPRYLITVTGKKLTVTCSQNMNHEYMSWYRQDPGLGLRQIYYSMNVEVTDKGDVPEGYKVSRKEKRNFPLILESPSPNQTSLYFCASSLRDRGLGANVLTFGAGSRLTVL.

The chain links TRBV3-1 (or the pseudogene TRBV3-2) to TRBJ2-7; 11 bases are a match to TRBD2. The CDR3 consists of 17 residues. J gave up 0 bases and V 2 bases, and 6 bases lay outside the gene matches. Germline CDR1 is LGHDT and CDR2 is YNNKEL (reference sequence). CDR3 in amino acids: CASSQSPGTSGSYEQYF. CDR3 sequence (DNA): TGTGCCAGCAGCCAATCCCCCGGGACTAGCGGCTCCTACGAGCAGTACTTC.

The chain carries TRBV4-1 and TRBJ1-5; D is ambiguous. The CDR3 is 15 amino acids. V shed 0 bases and J shed 6 bases, with 12 bases lying between them. Germline CDR1 and CDR2: MGHRA and YSYEKL. CDR3 coding DNA: TGCGCCAGCAGCCAAGATAACCACTCCGGTCAGCCCCAGCATTTT. Translation: CASSQDNHSGQPQHF.

The chain joins TRBV7-6 to TRBJ2-7; TRBD2 agrees at 11 bases. The ends lost 2 bases at V and 1 base at J; junction bases unmatched: 13. Germline V CDR1 and CDR2: SGHVS, FNYEAQ. This CDR3 is 19 amino acids long. For the CDR3, the DNA is TGTGCCAGCAGCTTATCCCCTCCTGTTAGCGGGAGGGCATCCTACGAGCAGTACTTC. Translating gives CASSLSPPVSGRASYEQYF.

V is TRBV12-3 or TRBV12-4 and J is TRBJ2-7; D gene unclear. The CDR3 runs 12 residues. V lost 3 bases and J lost 6, with 9 bases in between. As DNA, the CDR3 is TGTGCCAGCAGTTTCCCCGGGTCCGAGCAGTACTTC. Translating it yields CASSFPGSEQYF.

The rearrangement uses TRBV18 and TRBJ2-2, with 14 bases matching TRBD2. The CDR3 sequence is 17 residues long. Germline CDR1 is KGHSH and CDR2 is LQKENI. Unmatched junction bases numbered 8, after V lost 5 bases and J lost 6 bases. The CDR3 region has the DNA TGTGCCAGCTCATCCGGACTAGCGGGAGGAGGTCCCGGGGAGCTGTTTTTT. Protein product: CASSSGLAGGGPGELFF.

This chain connects TRBV3-1 (or the pseudogene TRBV3-2) to TRBJ1-2; D remains unclear. Deletions cut 1 base from V and 8 bases from J, with 8 bases between. This CDR3 has 12 amino acids. Germline CDR1 is LGHDT and CDR2 is YNNKEL (reference sequence). For the CDR3, the DNA is TGTGCCAGCAGCCAAGCCGAGGGAGGCTACACCTTC. It yields the protein CASSQAEGGYTF.

The V gene is TRBV27, the J gene TRBJ1-2; D not certain. The CDR3 has 13 amino acids. Between the trimmed V and J ends, which lost 2 bases and 1 base, there was a span of 5 bases. Germline assignment: CDR1 MNHEY and CDR2 SMNVEV (reference sequence). The CDR3 region is CASSLAVNYGYTF. DNA for the CDR3: TGTGCCAGCAGTTTAGCGGTTAACTATGGCTACACCTTC.

The chain is built from TRBV18 and TRBJ2-7; the D gene is possibly TRBD2 (5 bases). The CDR3 totals 15 residues. The germline V and J ends were trimmed by 3 bases and 5 bases, with 17 bases remaining between them. Germline assignment: CDR1 KGHSH and CDR2 LQKENI. The CDR3 spells CASSPPSSVPHEQYF. The CDR3 nucleotides are TGTGCCAGCTCACCTCCTAGCTCCGTACCCCACGAGCAGTACTTC.

The V call is TRBV4-3, the J call TRBJ2-7; D gene unclear. The germline CDR1 and CDR2 sequences are LGHNA and YSLEER. This CDR3 has 15 amino acids. The ends were cut back, 1 base at V and 4 bases at J, with 14 bases in the middle. CDR3 nucleotide sequence: TGCGCCAGCAGCCAAGTGGGCAGTTCTACATACGAGCAGTACTTC. Translated: CASSQVGSSTYEQYF.

V usage is TRBV7-9 and J usage is TRBJ2-7; D is possibly TRBD2 (5 bases). V gave up 6 bases and J gave up 2 bases, with 11 bases separating them. CDR3 length: 13 amino acids. Germline CDR1 and CDR2: SEHNR and FQNEAQ (reference sequence). The CDR3 DNA sequence: TGTGCCAGCAGACCCGGACTGACCTACGAGCAGTACTTC. It yields the protein CASRPGLTYEQYF.

The J gene is TRBJ1-1, the V gene TRBV5-6; D is unresolved. V was clipped by 2 bases and J by 7 bases, with 9 bases between them. This CDR3 has 12 amino acids. Germline CDR1 SGHDT, CDR2 YYEEEE. This CDR3 is CASSLNNVEAFF. The CDR3 DNA sequence: TGTGCCAGCAGCTTAAACAATGTTGAAGCTTTCTTT.

The rearrangement links TRBV2 to TRBJ1-2; D is undetermined. The CDR3 is made up of 15 amino acids. Germline V CDR1 and CDR2: SNHLY, FYNNEI. Trimming pared 7 bases from V and 7 bases from J, leaving 22 bases between. The CDR3 region is CASKRSGPPAGGYTF. Written as DNA, the CDR3 is TGTGCCAGCAAGCGGTCAGGTCCTCCCGCTGGTGGCTACACCTTC. The whole variable domain, filled in from reference TRBV2 and TRBJ1-2, reads EPEVTQTPSHQVTQMGQEVILRCVPISNHLYFYWYRQILGQKVEFLVSFYNNEISEKSEIFDDQFSVERPDGSNFTLKIRSTKLEDSAMYFCASKRSGPPAGGYTFGSGTRLTVV.

V gene TRBV7-9 combines with J gene TRBJ2-2; weak D call: TRBD2 (6 bases). The CDR3 is 15 residues long. Trimming stripped 5 bases from V and 7 bases from J, with 17 bases between. CDR1 SEHNR and CDR2 FQNEAQ come from the germline V gene (reference sequence). The CDR3 DNA reads TGTGCCAGCAGCCCCAACTCCGGGGGTGGCGGGGAGCTGTTTTTT. Translated: CASSPNSGGGGELFF.

The V and J genes are TRBV7-2 and TRBJ1-2; D remains unclear. Trimming removed 1 base from V and 7 bases from J, with 16 bases in between. Germline CDR1 is SGHTA and CDR2 is FQGNSA. The CDR3 loop spans 15 amino acids. The CDR3 spells CASSLVGSSSGGYTF. CDR3 nucleotides: TGTGCCAGCAGCTTAGTGGGCAGTAGTTCTGGTGGCTACACCTTC.